This T cell receptor beta chain was retrieved from a study of T cells in Graves' hyperthyroidism and ophthalmopathy. RNA transcripts were the template for amplifying TCR beta CDR3 regions. When the TCR CDR3 underwent first-round RT-PCR, the HTBI primer set was used. One entry per CDR3 protein, called by TCRdb with MiXCR from the multiplex PCR reads. Among roughly 500,000 distinct CDR3 sequences listed, about 14% were seen once. The V gene lost 2 bases and the J gene lost 0 bases, with 9 bases spanning the gap. The CDR3 consists of 15 residues. Germline values: CDR1 MNHEY, CDR2 SVGEGT. The sequencing input was blood. The chain uses TRBV6-2 or TRBV6-3 and TRBJ2-3, with D possibly TRBD1 on 5 matching bases. This clonotype was obtained from a woman in her 30s with Graves' hyperthyroidism that later progressed to Graves' ophthalmopathy. DNA of the CDR3: TGTGCCAGCAGTTACGACAGATCTAGCACAGATACGCAGTATTTT. This translates into CASSYDRSSTDTQYF.